The 4 T cell receptor beta chains presented below share a single source sample, sequenced in a study of metastatic and nonmetastatic thyroid tumors. None of the patients had undergone any treatment ahead of thyroid surgery. TCRdb reanalyzed the PCR reads via MiXCR. The sample records several thousand clones, around 30% being singletons. Material for sequencing was tumor tissue. These receptors came from a male donor with papillary thyroid cancer or a benign thyroid nodule (not recorded which). Some clones in this sample may be carry-over from other donors' samples.

The V and J genes are TRBV19 and TRBJ1-1; D is perhaps TRBD1 (6 bases). Trimming removed 4 bases at V and 1 base at J, with 13 bases between. The CDR3 sequence is 15 residues long. Per germline, CDR1 LNHDA and CDR2 SQIVND (reference sequence). The CDR3 bases are TGTGCCAGTAGTACCCCACAGGGAAAGAACACTGAAGCTTTCTTT. It is translated as CASSTPQGKNTEAFF. The whole variable domain, remainder taken from reference TRBV19 and TRBJ1-1, is DGGITQSPKYLFRKEGQNVTLSCEQNLNHDAMYWYRQDPGQGLRLIYYSQIVNDFQKGDIAEGYSVSREKKESFPLTVTSAQKNPTAFYLCASSTPQGKNTEAFFGQGTRLTVV.

This clone was picked up a small number of times. The J gene is TRBJ2-1, the V gene TRBV28; 7 bases are a match to TRBD2. CDR1 and CDR2 (germline): MDHEN, SYDVKM. The CDR3 is made up of 15 amino acids. J lost 0 bases, V lost 6 bases, and 5 bases had no gene match. The CDR3 bases are TGTGCCAGCAGGCTGGGGGGGAGCTCCTACAATGAGCAGTTCTTC. It specifies CASRLGGSSYNEQFF.

This clone turned up a few times. The CDR3 coding sequence is TGTGCCAGCTCAGGGGTCGAGCAGAGCACAGATACGCAGTATTTT. Translated: CASSGVEQSTDTQYF. This chain connects TRBV18 to TRBJ2-3; D not certain. Germline V gene data show CDR1 as KGHSH and CDR2 as LQKENI. V was cut by 5 bases and J by 0 bases, with 12 bases left in between. The length of the CDR3 is 15 residues. Full variable domain (outside the CDR3, taken from reference TRBV18 and TRBJ2-3): NAGVMQNPRHLVRRRGQEARLRCSPMKGHSHVYWYRQLPEEGLKFMVYLQKENIIDESGMPKERFSAEFPKEGPSILRIQQVVRGDSAAYFCASSGVEQSTDTQYFGPGTRLTVL.

The V call is TRBV5-1, the J call TRBJ1-2, with D tentatively TRBD1 (5 bases). Germline lookup yields CDR1 SGHRS and CDR2 YFSETQ. CDR3 length equals 15 residues. Trimming cost V 0 bases and J 6 bases, with 15 bases left between them. The CDR3: CASSLAGLWGDGYTF. The CDR3 bases are TGCGCCAGCAGCTTGGCAGGTCTTTGGGGCGATGGCTACACCTTC.